The 17 T cell receptor beta chains below all came from one sample that was sequenced in a study of blood T cell repertoires in COVID-19 (dated by TCRdb to the early 2020s). Library preparation employed the immunoSEQ multiplex PCR assay. TCRdb's version of the immuneACCESS table is confined to in-frame rearrangements and falls short of the full clone set. An unresolved V gene accounts for under half of the shortfall where checked; the remainder is of unknown origin. The sample contains 160,000 or so clones, about 88% of them found a single time. In total, the top ten clones hold about a sixth of the sample. Sequencing was performed on peripheral blood. The receptors were sampled from a man in his fifties or sixties with active or convalescent COVID-19.

The chain carries TRBV30 and TRBJ2-3, with 10 bases matching TRBD1. Germline values: CDR1 GTSNPN, CDR2 SVGIG (reference sequence). Trimming cost V 7 bases and J 6 bases; bases outside gene matches: 4. The CDR3 spans 12 residues. CDR3 sequence: CAFDRGLDTQYF. DNA for the CDR3: TGTGCCTTTGACAGGGGGCTGGATACGCAGTATTTT.

V and J are TRBV2 and TRBJ1-5, with 7 nucleotides matching TRBD1. V trimming: 6 bases; J trimming: 7 bases; junction bases outside the gene matches: 6. The germline V gene has CDR1 SNHLY and CDR2 FYNNEI. The CDR3 runs to 13 residues. The DNA of the CDR3 is TGTGCCAGCAGGATGACAGGGACCCAGCCCCAGCATTTT. It translates to CASRMTGTQPQHF.

The DNA for the CDR3 is TGTGCCAGCAGTTTAGAGACAGCGCCTCCATTCTCTGGGGCCAACGTCCTGACTTTC. Amino acid sequence: CASSLETAPPFSGANVLTF. The chain recombines TRBV27 with TRBJ2-6, with D perhaps matching TRBD1 (5 bases). The CDR3 totals 19 residues. V gave up 2 bases and J gave up 0 bases, with 17 bases separating them. Germline values: CDR1 MNHEY, CDR2 SMNVEV (reference sequence). Full variable domain (outside the CDR3, taken from reference TRBV27 and TRBJ2-6): EAQVTQNPRYLITVTGKKLTVTCSQNMNHEYMSWYRQDPGLGLRQIYYSMNVEVTDKGDVPEGYKVSRKEKRNFPLILESPSPNQTSLYFCASSLETAPPFSGANVLTFGAGSRLTVL.

The chain combines TRBV28 with TRBJ2-1, with TRBD1 matching over 7 bases. CDR1 MDHEN and CDR2 SYDVKM come from the germline V gene. The V gene end was trimmed by 4 bases and the J gene end by 8 bases; junction bases not matched to a gene: 11. The CDR3 runs 15 residues. Here the CDR3 reads CASSSGQFSRDEQFF. As DNA, the CDR3 is TGTGCCAGCAGTTCGGGACAGTTTTCCCGGGATGAGCAGTTCTTC. The variable domain in full, with the rest retrieved from reference TRBV28 and TRBJ2-1, is DVKVTQSSRYLVKRTGEKVFLECVQDMDHENMFWYRQDPGLGLRLIYFSYDVKMKEKGDIPEGYSVSREKKERFSLILESASTNQTSMYLCASSSGQFSRDEQFFGPGTRLTVL.

In this sample, this clone turned up a few times. The V call is TRBV7-2, the J call TRBJ2-1; D unclear. Germline V gives CDR1 SGHTA, CDR2 FQGNSA. V was cut by 5 bases and J by 9 bases, with 17 bases left in between. The CDR3 is 14 amino acids. The CDR3 region has the DNA TGTGCCAGCAGCCCCCCGGAGATGTTTGCTGAGCAGTTCTTC. This codes for CASSPPEMFAEQFF.

This chain links TRBV3-1 (or the pseudogene TRBV3-2) with TRBJ2-7; 7 bases are a match to TRBD1. V lost 4 bases and J lost 6; bases outside the gene matches: 9. Germline V gene data show CDR1 as LGHDT and CDR2 as YNNKEL (reference sequence). The CDR3 consists of 14 residues. The CDR3 region has the DNA TGTGCCAGCAGCCTGCGGACAGGAGTGGGCGAGCAGTACTTC. This sequence encodes CASSLRTGVGEQYF.

V and J are TRBV5-1 and TRBJ2-3; TRBD2 might be the D (6 bases). The CDR3 has 14 residues. The germline V and J ends were trimmed by 4 bases and 5 bases, with 14 bases remaining between them. Germline V gene data show CDR1 as SGHRS and CDR2 as YFSETQ. Here the CDR3 reads CASSPGRSGDTQYF. The CDR3 bases are TGCGCCAGCAGCCCAGGACGTAGCGGAGATACGCAGTATTTT.

The CDR3 reads CASRTDRYAEAFF. The CDR3 DNA follows: TGTGCCAGCAGAACGGACAGGTACGCTGAAGCTTTCTTT. The chain recombines TRBV2 with TRBJ1-1, with 7 bases aligning to TRBD1. V dropped 6 bases and J dropped 6; count of bases not matched to a gene: 7. The CDR3 contains 13 residues. Germline CDR1 SNHLY, CDR2 FYNNEI.

The chain is built from TRBV6-5 and TRBJ1-5, with a tentative D call TRBD1 (6 bases). Trimming left V 6 bases short and J 7 bases short, with 13 bases between. CDR1 is MNHEY and CDR2 is SVGAGI in the germline V gene. CDR3 length: 13 residues. The CDR3 reads CASRAGVGQPQHF. The CDR3 region has the DNA TGTGCCAGCAGAGCAGGGGTGGGGCAGCCCCAGCATTTT.

This clone has just a few counts. The chain carries TRBV3-1 (or the pseudogene TRBV3-2) and TRBJ2-7, with D perhaps TRBD2 (6 bases). V lost 3 bases, J lost 6 bases, and 12 bases lay in between. The germline V gene encodes CDR1 LGHDT and CDR2 YNNKEL (reference sequence). This CDR3 contains 13 residues. DNA of the CDR3: TGTGCCAGCAGCCAGGAGGGGCCCCGCGAGCAGTACTTC. This encodes CASSQEGPREQYF.

The chain has TRBV2 and TRBJ1-3; D unclear. CDR3 length: 12 amino acids. Germline loops: CDR1 SNHLY, CDR2 FYNNEI. The V gene lost 1 base and the J gene lost 12 bases, with 10 bases spanning the gap. CDR3 DNA sequence: TGTGCCAGCAGTGAAGAGTCAGTTGGCATATATTTT. The encoded protein is CASSEESVGIYF.

The V gene is TRBV6-6, the J gene TRBJ1-2; 7 bases align to TRBD1. Germline-derived CDR1 and CDR2 are MNHNY and SVGAGI (reference sequence). The CDR3 spans 13 residues. Germline trimming cut 8 bases from V and 8 bases from J; bases unmatched to any gene: 11. DNA for the CDR3: TGTGCCAGCTGCCCAGGGGGGTTTCAGGGCTACACCTTC. Translated, it gives CASCPGGFQGYTF.

This chain connects TRBV2 to TRBJ1-4, with 11 positions matching TRBD1. The CDR3 contains 16 residues. Germline-derived CDR1 and CDR2 are SNHLY and FYNNEI. With 8 bases clipped from V and 10 bases from J, the junction kept 15 bases outside the gene matches. The CDR3 is CASSLLGGQGAGKLFF. The CDR3 nucleotides read TGTGCCAGCTCCCTTCTTGGCGGACAGGGGGCAGGAAAACTGTTTTTT.

This chain links TRBV6-5 with TRBJ1-1; D ambiguous. Trimming pared 3 bases from V and 3 bases from J, leaving 8 bases between. CDR1 MNHEY and CDR2 SVGAGI come from the germline V gene. This CDR3 has 13 residues. CDR3 in amino acids: CASSYTRHTEAFF. Here the CDR3 DNA reads TGTGCCAGCAGTTATACTAGGCACACTGAAGCTTTCTTT.

The chain has TRBV7-8 and TRBJ2-4, with D unclear. Deletions cut 5 bases from V and 9 bases from J, with 20 bases between. Germline lookup yields CDR1 SGHVS and CDR2 FQNEAQ. This CDR3 is 15 amino acids long. The CDR3 loop is CASSPPKTRLGIQYF. In DNA, the CDR3 is TGTGCCAGCAGCCCCCCAAAGACAAGGCTCGGCATTCAGTACTTC.

The V call is TRBV19, the J call TRBJ1-4; possibly TRBD1 for D (6 bases). The CDR3 spans 16 residues. V dropped 5 bases and J dropped 0 bases, with 13 bases sitting between them. Germline CDR1 and CDR2: LNHDA and SQIVND (reference sequence). The CDR3 sequence is CASSFRGGATNEKLFF. The CDR3 coding sequence is TGTGCCAGTAGTTTCAGAGGGGGGGCAACTAATGAAAAACTGTTTTTT.

The rearrangement links TRBV27 to TRBJ1-6; D is uncertain. Germline loops: CDR1 MNHEY, CDR2 SMNVEV (reference sequence). This CDR3 is built from 16 residues. Trimming left V 2 bases short and J 0 bases short, with 8 bases between. The CDR3 protein is CASSLGESSYNSPLHF. The DNA for the CDR3 is TGTGCCAGCAGTTTAGGAGAGAGCTCCTATAATTCACCCCTCCACTTT.